Detailed here is one TCR beta chain. Original handling: Using reference gene primer amplification, nucleated cell counts were estimated. Sequencing used immunoSEQ multiplex PCR; TCRdb keeps in-frame clones, though not all of them. The V and J calls and clone size were taken over from that table, and D and trimming were inferred from the DNA. The repertoire consists of tens of thousands of clones, with roughly 89% occurring once and the leading ten covering roughly 2%. The entry originates in a study of blood T cell repertoires in COVID-19. Background on the study: From the United States, Italy and Spain came samples of acute and convalescent COVID-19. PBMCs, B-cell-depleted T cells, or T cells were the source of the cDNA or gDNA that made up the material.

CDR3 length equals 15 residues. Germline-derived CDR1 and CDR2 are SGHVS and FNYEAQ. The V gene end was trimmed by 5 bases and the J gene end by 3 bases; junction bases not matched to a gene: 7. The chain employs TRBV7-6 and TRBJ2-1, with 7 bases that match TRBD2. Source material: peripheral blood. The sequence was obtained from a man between 50 and 59 years old with acute or convalescent COVID-19. DNA for the CDR3: TGTGCCAGCAGCAACGGCGGGGGTTTCTACAATGAGCAGTTCTTC. Its translation: CASSNGGGFYNEQFF.